What follows are 30 T cell receptor beta chains derived from one specimen sequenced in a study of blood T cell dynamics during melanoma immunotherapy. The table came from immunoSEQ multiplex PCR; TCRdb's copy has only in-frame clones and leaves some out. The sample shows approximately 10,000 clones, roughly 86% of them seen only once. Time point here: pre-treatment baseline. The sample was blood, taken from a patient treated with checkpoint blockade. The origin of the receptors is a human donor with melanoma.

This clone showed up just a few times. The V call is TRBV6-4, the J call TRBJ2-7, with TRBD2 identical over 7 bases. The germline V gene has CDR1 MRHNA and CDR2 SNTAGT. The trim removed 4 bases at V and 1 base at J, leaving 4 bases unmatched. CDR3 length equals 14 residues. This chain's CDR3 is CASSASSGSYEQYF. The CDR3 DNA is TGTGCCAGCAGTGCGAGTAGCGGGTCCTACGAGCAGTACTTC.

The genes are TRBV28 and TRBJ1-2, with a possible D match to TRBD1 (6 bases). CDR3 length equals 14 residues. The germline V gene has CDR1 MDHEN and CDR2 SYDVKM. V was clipped by 6 bases and J by 0 bases, with 11 bases between them. CDR3: CASRPPGANYGYTF. The CDR3 bases are TGTGCCAGCAGACCACCAGGGGCTAACTATGGCTACACCTTC.

This sequence joins TRBV18 and TRBJ1-2, with 9 bases aligning to TRBD1. Trimming cost V 3 bases and J 7 bases; bases outside gene matches: 6. The CDR3 extends over 14 amino acids. The germline gives CDR1 KGHSH, CDR2 LQKENI. The CDR3 protein is CASSPPTGGLGYTF. Written as DNA, the CDR3 is TGTGCCAGCTCACCGCCAACAGGGGGCCTTGGCTACACCTTC.

The rearrangement uses TRBV6-1 and TRBJ1-1, with D unclear. Looked up from germline, CDR1 is MNHNS and CDR2 is SASEGT. V was trimmed by 4 bases and J by 6 bases, leaving 15 bases between them. The CDR3 spans 14 residues. Written as DNA, the CDR3 is TGTGCCAGCAGTGGGACCACGAAAGGCGCTGAAGCTTTCTTT. Translated, it gives CASSGTTKGAEAFF.

This chain uses TRBV11-1 with TRBJ2-3, with D tentatively TRBD2 (5 bases). Germline V gene sequence: CDR1 SGHAT, CDR2 FQDESV (reference sequence). The CDR3 has 15 amino acids. With 0 bases removed from V and 2 bases from J, the gap between germline ends came to 9 bases. CDR3 in DNA: TGTGCCAGCAGCTTAGCGCCCGGGGACACAGATACGCAGTATTTT. The encoded protein is CASSLAPGDTDTQYF.

The genes are TRBV5-8 and TRBJ2-3, with 7 bases that match TRBD1. The J segment lost 7 bases and the V segment lost 0 bases, leaving 8 bases of the junction unmatched. Germline CDR1 SGHTS, CDR2 YDEGEE. The CDR3 is made up of 15 amino acids. CDR3 loop: CASSLGDRDVNTQYF. The CDR3 coding sequence is TGTGCCAGCAGCTTGGGAGACAGGGATGTTAATACGCAGTATTTT.

This clone has only one observation. This chain uses TRBV4-2 with TRBJ2-1; the match to TRBD2 covers 12 bases. From germline, CDR1 is LGHNA and CDR2 YNFKEQ. The CDR3 loop spans 17 amino acids. J was trimmed by 2 bases and V by 4 bases; bases with no gene match: 6. The chain's CDR3 is CASSPRTSGETYNEQFF. The CDR3, as DNA: TGTGCCAGCAGCCCACGGACTAGCGGGGAAACCTACAATGAGCAGTTCTTC.

The chain combines TRBV29-1 with TRBJ2-7, with D uncertain. V was shortened by 2 bases and J by 2 bases, with 10 bases between the two germline ends. The CDR3 loop spans 13 amino acids. Per germline, CDR1 SQVTM and CDR2 ANQGSEA. CDR3 amino acids: CSVEWAGTYEQYF. The DNA of the CDR3 is TGCAGCGTTGAATGGGCAGGAACCTACGAGCAGTACTTC.

The gene calls are TRBV9 and TRBJ2-5; no firm D call. Germline V lookup: CDR1 SGDLS, CDR2 YYNGEE. The germline V and J ends were trimmed by 7 bases and 0 bases, with 10 bases remaining between them. The CDR3 length is 13 residues. CDR3 loop: CASLEPDQETQYF. Here the CDR3 DNA reads TGTGCCAGCCTGGAGCCAGACCAAGAGACCCAGTACTTC.

This chain links TRBV28 with TRBJ1-1; D unclear. The V end was cut by 2 bases, the J end by 0 bases, with 7 bases between. Germline-derived CDR1 and CDR2 are MDHEN and SYDVKM. This CDR3 has 14 amino acids. In DNA form, the CDR3 reads TGTGCCAGCAGTTTAAACACAATGAACACTGAAGCTTTCTTT. Its protein product is CASSLNTMNTEAFF.

The rearrangement joins TRBV7-9 to TRBJ1-4, with D possibly matching TRBD1 (5 bases). CDR1 is SEHNR and CDR2 is FQNEAQ in the germline V gene (reference sequence). V lost 7 bases and J 2 bases, leaving 17 bases between the germline ends. There are 16 residues in the CDR3. The DNA for the CDR3 is TGTGCCAGCAACGTTGGCGGGGGAGGTACTAATGAAAAACTGTTTTTT. Translation gives CASNVGGGGTNEKLFF.

The rearrangement uses TRBV5-1 and TRBJ2-1, with D unclear. The CDR3 is 13 amino acids. Germline-derived CDR1 and CDR2 are SGHRS and YFSETQ. V gave up 0 bases and J gave up 6 bases, with 7 bases separating them. CDR3 in DNA: TGCGCCAGCAGCTTGGAACCGGCCAATGAGCAGTTCTTC. Translation: CASSLEPANEQFF.

This sequence joins TRBV2 and TRBJ2-5, with D possibly TRBD1 on 5 matching bases. The CDR3 is 13 residues long. V was pared by 2 bases and J by 5 bases, with 9 bases between. Germline assignment: CDR1 SNHLY and CDR2 FYNNEI. The CDR3: CASSEMGRETQYF. The CDR3 DNA reads as TGTGCCAGCAGTGAAATGGGGCGGGAGACCCAGTACTTC.

The genes are TRBV6-6 and TRBJ2-7; D may be TRBD2 (6 bases). Per germline, CDR1 MNHNY and CDR2 SVGAGI (reference sequence). Trimming pared 2 bases from V and 2 bases from J, leaving 10 bases between. The CDR3 extends over 14 amino acids. The CDR3 sequence: CASSYPGLAYEQYF. The CDR3 DNA reads as TGTGCCAGCAGTTACCCGGGACTTGCCTACGAGCAGTACTTC.

This chain links TRBV4-3 with TRBJ1-1; a weak D match, TRBD1 (6 bases). The CDR3 sequence is 15 residues long. V was trimmed by 4 bases and J by 3 bases, leaving 15 bases between them. Germline values: CDR1 LGHNA, CDR2 YSLEER. CDR3 amino acids: CASSLTGNGDTEAFF. Here the CDR3 DNA reads TGCGCCAGCAGCCTGACAGGAAACGGCGACACTGAAGCTTTCTTT.

This sequence joins TRBV21-1 and TRBJ2-7; TRBD1, as called in the table, went unchecked against the DNA. TRBV21-1 constitutes a pseudogene. The CDR3 is 14 amino acids. Here the CDR3 reads CASSGRDSADEQYF. The CDR3, as DNA: TGTGCCAGCAGCGGCCGGGACAGTGCCGACGAGCAGTACTTC.

This clone was seen only a few times. The genes are TRBV19 and TRBJ1-1; D unresolved. Trimming shortened V by 1 base and J by 3 bases, and 3 bases separated the two germline ends. The CDR3 length is 12 residues. Germline V CDR1 and CDR2: LNHDA, SQIVND (reference sequence). CDR3 sequence reads: CASSIGHTEAFF. The CDR3 DNA reads TGTGCCAGTAGTATAGGGCACACTGAAGCTTTCTTT.

The genes are TRBV11-1 and TRBJ2-7; maybe TRBD1 (5 bases). The CDR3 is 15 amino acids. V lost 5 bases and J 4 bases, leaving 18 bases between the germline ends. Germline assignment: CDR1 SGHAT and CDR2 FQDESV (reference sequence). CDR3 loop: CASSIRQSPHYEQYF. In DNA form, the CDR3 reads TGTGCCAGCAGCATACGACAGAGCCCGCATTACGAGCAGTACTTC.

The chain links TRBV11-2 to TRBJ1-3; possibly TRBD1 for D (6 bases). Looked up from germline, CDR1 is SGHAT and CDR2 is FQNNGV. This CDR3 spans 15 amino acids. The V end was cut by 6 bases, the J end by 0 bases, with 12 bases between. The DNA for the CDR3 is TGTGCCAGCAGGATAGGGGGGGGCTCTGGAAACACCATATATTTT. Translating gives CASRIGGGSGNTIYF.

The rearrangement links TRBV4-3 to TRBJ1-5, with TRBD1 as a possible D gene (5 bases). The CDR3 covers 15 residues. Germline V CDR1 and CDR2: LGHNA, YSLEER. The V and J ends lost 0 bases and 5 bases respectively, with 11 bases between them. The CDR3 sequence is CASSQEGRGHQPQHF. In DNA, the CDR3 is TGCGCCAGCAGCCAAGAGGGGAGGGGCCATCAGCCCCAGCATTTT.

The CDR3 nucleotides read TGTGCCAGCTCACCACCCGCGGCAGGTCAGAATTCACCCCTCCACTTT. Protein sequence: CASSPPAAGQNSPLHF. This chain connects TRBV18 to TRBJ1-6; D unresolved. CDR1 is KGHSH, CDR2 LQKENI, per germline. V was clipped by 0 bases and J by 7 bases, with 13 bases between them. The CDR3 is 16 residues long. Together with reference TRBV18 and TRBJ1-6, the CDR3 gives the full variable domain: NAGVMQNPRHLVRRRGQEARLRCSPMKGHSHVYWYRQLPEEGLKFMVYLQKENIIDESGMPKERFSAEFPKEGPSILRIQQVVRGDSAAYFCASSPPAAGQNSPLHFGNGTRLTVT.

This chain links TRBV10-3 with TRBJ2-7, with TRBD2 as a possible D gene (6 bases). The germline gives CDR1 ENHRY, CDR2 SYGVKD. The CDR3 loop spans 14 amino acids. Trimming shortened V by 10 bases and J by 4 bases, and 20 bases separated the two germline ends. The CDR3 is CATGSRRGQYEQYF. The CDR3 DNA follows: TGTGCCACCGGTAGCCGGAGGGGCCAATACGAGCAGTACTTC.

Notes on this clone: The junction does not match germline at one end; this may be a read error. This rearrangement joins TRBV7-9 to TRBJ1-4; D is perhaps TRBD1 (5 bases). Germline CDR1 reads SEHNR; CDR2 reads FQNEAQ (reference sequence). The CDR3 has 14 amino acids. The CDR3 DNA sequence: TGTGCCAGCAGCCTAGCAGGGTTCAATGAAAAACTGTTTTTT. This gives the protein CASSLAGFNEKLFF.

The chain links TRBV7-2 to TRBJ1-2; 10 nucleotides agree with TRBD1. This CDR3 region has 17 residues. Trimming at V came to 5 bases and at J to 8 bases, leaving 17 bases not matched to a gene. The germline V gene encodes CDR1 SGHTA and CDR2 FQGNSA. The CDR3 reads CASSTPPGTGVIQGYTF. The CDR3 DNA reads as TGTGCCAGCAGCACACCCCCCGGGACAGGGGTAATCCAGGGCTACACCTTC.

The chain carries TRBV5-4 and TRBJ2-7, with 9 positions matching TRBD2. The CDR3 extends over 16 amino acids. V gave up 2 bases and J gave up 4 bases; unmatched junction bases: 10. CDR1 SGHNT and CDR2 YYREEE come from the germline V gene (reference sequence). The CDR3 region is CASSLGVAGGPYEQYF. The CDR3 bases are TGTGCCAGCAGCTTAGGGGTGGCGGGAGGGCCATACGAGCAGTACTTC.

The rearrangement joins TRBV18 to TRBJ2-3, with D unclear. Trimming shortened V by 6 bases and J by 5 bases, and 9 bases separated the two germline ends. CDR1 is KGHSH and CDR2 is LQKENI in the germline V gene. The length of the CDR3 is 12 residues. CDR3 amino acids: CASSLQEDTQYF. CDR3 DNA: TGTGCCAGCTCCCTCCAGGAAGATACGCAGTATTTT.

The chain is built from TRBV7-2 and TRBJ2-1; D perhaps matches TRBD2 (7 bases). Trimming removed 2 bases from V and 2 bases from J, with 13 bases in between. The CDR3 has 16 residues. Germline CDR1 SGHTA, CDR2 FQGNSA. CDR3 in DNA: TGTGCCAGCAGCTTATTGGCGGGGGCTACCTACAATGAGCAGTTCTTC. Its translation is CASSLLAGATYNEQFF. Combining the CDR3 with reference TRBV7-2 and TRBJ2-1 gives the whole variable domain GAGVSQSPSNKVTEKGKDVELRCDPISGHTALYWYRQSLGQGLEFLIYFQGNSAPDKSGLPSDRFSAERTGGSVSTLTIQRTQQEDSAVYLCASSLLAGATYNEQFFGPGTRLTVL.

This chain links TRBV11-2 with TRBJ1-2; D perhaps matches TRBD1 (6 bases). Germline V CDR1 and CDR2: SGHAT, FQNNGV. The CDR3 contains 16 residues. Trimming removed 1 base at V and 8 bases at J, with 20 bases between. DNA of the CDR3: TGTGCCAGCAGCTTAGGCCCTACAGGGTCCGGGTGGGGCTACACCTTC. This codes for CASSLGPTGSGWGYTF.

This clone was observed a few times. The chain has TRBV7-8 and TRBJ1-5; D unresolved. V dropped 5 bases and J dropped 4 bases, with 15 bases sitting between them. The germline V gene encodes CDR1 SGHVS and CDR2 FQNEAQ. CDR3 size: 15 residues. The DNA of the CDR3 is TGTGCCAGCAGCACCTTGGCGCAAGGGAATCAGCCCCAGCATTTT. Protein product: CASSTLAQGNQPQHF.

CDR3 loop: CASSYSRQSYEQYF. The CDR3 coding sequence is TGTGCCAGCAGTTACTCAAGGCAGTCCTACGAGCAGTACTTC. The chain combines TRBV6-5 with TRBJ2-7; no definite D call. Per the germline V gene, CDR1 is MNHEY and CDR2 is SVGAGI. The CDR3 covers 14 residues. With 0 bases removed from V and 1 base from J, the gap between germline ends came to 7 bases.